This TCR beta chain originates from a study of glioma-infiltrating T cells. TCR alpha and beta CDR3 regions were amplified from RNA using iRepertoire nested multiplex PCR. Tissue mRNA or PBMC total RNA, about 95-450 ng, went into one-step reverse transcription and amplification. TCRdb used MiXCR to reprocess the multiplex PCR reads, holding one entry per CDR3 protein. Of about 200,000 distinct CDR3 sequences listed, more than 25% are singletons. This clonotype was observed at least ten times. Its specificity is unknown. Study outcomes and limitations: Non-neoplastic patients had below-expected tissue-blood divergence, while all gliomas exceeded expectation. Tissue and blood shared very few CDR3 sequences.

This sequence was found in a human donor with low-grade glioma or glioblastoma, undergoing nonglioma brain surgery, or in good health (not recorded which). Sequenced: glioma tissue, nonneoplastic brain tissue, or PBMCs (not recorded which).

The CDR3 loop is CASSLSTASGRHEQFF. The CDR3 DNA is TGTGCCAGCAGTTTATCGACGGCTAGCGGGAGGCATGAGCAGTTCTTC. The chain links TRBV27 to TRBJ2-1, with 11 bases aligning to TRBD2. Germline values: CDR1 MNHEY, CDR2 SMNVEV (reference sequence). With V trimmed by 0 bases and J by 8 bases, 6 bases remained unmatched. The CDR3 covers 16 residues.